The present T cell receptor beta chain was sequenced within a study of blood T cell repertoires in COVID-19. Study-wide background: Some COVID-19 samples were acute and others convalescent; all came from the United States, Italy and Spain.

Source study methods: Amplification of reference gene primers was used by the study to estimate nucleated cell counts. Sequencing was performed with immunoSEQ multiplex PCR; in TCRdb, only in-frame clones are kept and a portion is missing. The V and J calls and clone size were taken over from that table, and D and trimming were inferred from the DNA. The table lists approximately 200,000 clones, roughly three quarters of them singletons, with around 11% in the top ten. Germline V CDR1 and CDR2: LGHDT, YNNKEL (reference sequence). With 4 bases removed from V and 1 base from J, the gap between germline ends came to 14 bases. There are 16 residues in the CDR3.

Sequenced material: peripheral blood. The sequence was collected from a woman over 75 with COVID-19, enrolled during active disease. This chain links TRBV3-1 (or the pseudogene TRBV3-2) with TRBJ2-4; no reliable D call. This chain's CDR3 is CASSRLINSAKNIQYF. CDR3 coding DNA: TGTGCCAGCAGCCGCCTAATCAATTCGGCCAAAAACATTCAGTACTTC.